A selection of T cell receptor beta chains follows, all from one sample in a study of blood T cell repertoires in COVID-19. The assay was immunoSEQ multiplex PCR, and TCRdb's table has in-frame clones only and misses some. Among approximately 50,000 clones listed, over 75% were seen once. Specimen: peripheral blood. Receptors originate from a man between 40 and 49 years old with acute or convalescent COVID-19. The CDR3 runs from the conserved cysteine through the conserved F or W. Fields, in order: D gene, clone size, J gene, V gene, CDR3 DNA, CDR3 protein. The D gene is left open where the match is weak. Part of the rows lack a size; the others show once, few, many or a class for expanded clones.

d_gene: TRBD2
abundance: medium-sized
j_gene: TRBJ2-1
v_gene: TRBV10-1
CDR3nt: TGCGCCAGCAGTGACCGACGGGAGGGCAATGAGCAGTTCTTC
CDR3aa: CASSDRREGNEQFF

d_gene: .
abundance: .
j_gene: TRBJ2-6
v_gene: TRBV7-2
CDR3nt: TGTGCCAGCAGCCCACGAGCGGAACTCTCTGGGGCCAACGTCCTGACTTTC
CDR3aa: CASSPRAELSGANVLTF

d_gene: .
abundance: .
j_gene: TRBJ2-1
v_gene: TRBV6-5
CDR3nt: TGTGCCAGCAGTCGGGACGGACTATTCGTTAATGAGCAGTTCTTC
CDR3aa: CASSRDGLFVNEQFF

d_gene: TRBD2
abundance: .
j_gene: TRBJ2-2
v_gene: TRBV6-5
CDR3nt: TGTGCCAGCAGACTAGCGGGAGTGGGCACCGGGGAGCTGTTTTTT
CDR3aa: CASRLAGVGTGELFF

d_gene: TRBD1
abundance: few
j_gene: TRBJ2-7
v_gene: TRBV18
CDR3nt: TGTGCCAGCTCACCAGGGACAGGGGGTATGGACGAGCAGTACTTC
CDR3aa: CASSPGTGGMDEQYF

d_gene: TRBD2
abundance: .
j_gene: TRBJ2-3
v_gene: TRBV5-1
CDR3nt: TGCGCCAGCAGCTTGGGTGGGACTAGCGGCGCAGATACGCAGTATTTT
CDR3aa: CASSLGGTSGADTQYF

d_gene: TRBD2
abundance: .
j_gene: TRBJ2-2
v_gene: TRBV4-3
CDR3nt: TGCGCCAGCAGCCAAGAGGGACGCCAGAGCGGGGGCGGGGAGCTGTTTTTT
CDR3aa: CASSQEGRQSGGGELFF

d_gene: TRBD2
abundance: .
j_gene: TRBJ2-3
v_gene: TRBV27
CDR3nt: TGTGCCAGCAGCACTAGCGGGAGGACGCAGTATTTT
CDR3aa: CASSTSGRTQYF

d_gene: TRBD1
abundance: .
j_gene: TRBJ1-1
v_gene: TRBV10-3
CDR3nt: TGTGCCATCAGCGGGGACAGAATGGGCACTGAAGCTTTCTTT
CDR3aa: CAISGDRMGTEAFF

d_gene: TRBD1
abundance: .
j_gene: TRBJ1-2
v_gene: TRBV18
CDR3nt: TGTGCCAGCTCCCGGGACAGTTTTAACTATGGCTACACCTTC
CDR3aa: CASSRDSFNYGYTF

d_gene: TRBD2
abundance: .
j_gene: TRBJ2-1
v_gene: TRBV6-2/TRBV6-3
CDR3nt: TGTGCCAGCAGTTACTCGTTCACTAGCGGGAGCTCCTACAATGAGCAGTTCTTC
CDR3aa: CASSYSFTSGSSYNEQFF

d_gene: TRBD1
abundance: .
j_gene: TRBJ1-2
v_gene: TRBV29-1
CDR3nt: TGCAGCGTTGAAGACTCCTCCGGGACAGGGGAATGGGGCTACACCTTC
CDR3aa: CSVEDSSGTGEWGYTF

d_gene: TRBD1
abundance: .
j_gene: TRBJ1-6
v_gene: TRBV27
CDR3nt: TGTGCCAGCGCTCACCTAAAGACAGGGGACTCCAATTCACCCCTCCACTTT
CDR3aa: CASAHLKTGDSNSPLHF

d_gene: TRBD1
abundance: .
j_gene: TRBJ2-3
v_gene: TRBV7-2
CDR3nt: TGTGCCAGCCTTGACAGGGGGCGTGGCACAGATACGCAGTATTTT
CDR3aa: CASLDRGRGTDTQYF

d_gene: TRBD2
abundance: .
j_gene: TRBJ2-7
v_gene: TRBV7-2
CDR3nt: TGTGCCAGCAGCTTAGTAGCGGGAGGGCCATACGAGCAGTACTTC
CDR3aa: CASSLVAGGPYEQYF

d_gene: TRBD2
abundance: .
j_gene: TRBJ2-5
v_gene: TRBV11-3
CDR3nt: TGTGCCAGCAGCTTAGATGGGACTAGTTCAGGGCAAGAGACCCAGTACTTC
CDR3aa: CASSLDGTSSGQETQYF

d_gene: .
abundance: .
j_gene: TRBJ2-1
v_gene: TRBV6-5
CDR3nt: TGTGCCAGCAACTACAGGGGGAGGGCCACCAATGAGCAGTTCTTC
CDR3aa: CASNYRGRATNEQFF

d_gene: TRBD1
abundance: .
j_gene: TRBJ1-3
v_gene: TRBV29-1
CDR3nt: TGCAGCGTCGAGACGACAGGGGTCGCTGGAAACACCATATATTTT
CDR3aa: CSVETTGVAGNTIYF

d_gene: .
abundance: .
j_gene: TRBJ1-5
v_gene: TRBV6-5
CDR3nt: TGTGCCAGCAGCGTCCTGCAGCAGCCCCAGCATTTT
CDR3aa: CASSVLQQPQHF

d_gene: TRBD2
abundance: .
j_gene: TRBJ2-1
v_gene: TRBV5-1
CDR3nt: TGCGCCAGCAGCTTGGCCCTCGGGACTAGCTCCTACAATGAGCAGTTCTTC
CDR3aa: CASSLALGTSSYNEQFF

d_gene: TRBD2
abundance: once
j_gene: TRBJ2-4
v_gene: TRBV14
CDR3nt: TGTGCCAGCAGCCAAGCAGCCGGGACTAGCGCGGGGTTGGCCAAAAACATTCAGTACTTC
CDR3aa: CASSQAAGTSAGLAKNIQYF

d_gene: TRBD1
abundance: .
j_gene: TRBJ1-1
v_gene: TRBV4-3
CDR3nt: TGCGCCAGCAGCCAAGGAGAGGGACAGGGTGGAACTGAAGCTTTCTTT
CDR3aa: CASSQGEGQGGTEAFF

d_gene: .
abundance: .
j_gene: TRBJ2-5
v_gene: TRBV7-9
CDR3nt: TGTGCCAGCAGCTGGGCAGGGGAAGAGACCCAGTACTTC
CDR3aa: CASSWAGEETQYF

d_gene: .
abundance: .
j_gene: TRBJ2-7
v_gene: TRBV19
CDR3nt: TGTGCCAGTAGTATTCGGGACACGAGCTCCTACGAGCAGTACTTC
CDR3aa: CASSIRDTSSYEQYF

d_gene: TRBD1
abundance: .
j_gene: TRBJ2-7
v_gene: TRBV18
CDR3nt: TGTGCCAGCTCACCGACAGGGGTCGAGCAGTACTTC
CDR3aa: CASSPTGVEQYF

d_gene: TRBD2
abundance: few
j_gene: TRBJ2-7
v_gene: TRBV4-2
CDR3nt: TGTGCCAGCAGCCAAGTTCCTAGCGGGATCCGAACCGAGCAGTACTTC
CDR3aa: CASSQVPSGIRTEQYF

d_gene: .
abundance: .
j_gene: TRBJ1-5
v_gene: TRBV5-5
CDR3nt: TGTGCCAGCAGTCAAGCACAGGGCGATCAGCCCCAGCATTTT
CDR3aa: CASSQAQGDQPQHF